Listed below are T cell receptor beta chains from one sample, sequenced in a study of cytomegalovirus exposure and HLA in healthy donors. The table came from immunoSEQ multiplex PCR; TCRdb's copy has only in-frame clones and leaves some out. The profile shows around 200,000 clones, about 91% of them singletons. What was sequenced was PBMCs. These receptors were collected from a woman between 18 and 29 years old in good health and CMV-seronegative. Both conserved end residues are part of each CDR3. Each record gives: clone size, D gene, J gene, V gene, CDR3 DNA, CDR3 protein. D genes are given only for firm matches. Clone size is given for some rows only: seen once, a few or many times, or a class if the clone is expanded.

clone_size: -; d_call: -; j_call: TRBJ1-2; v_call: TRBV10-3; cdr3_nt: TGTGCCATCAGTGAATACAGGGTCGGCTACACCTTC; cdr3_aa: CAISEYRVGYTF
clone_size: -; d_call: -; j_call: TRBJ1-1; v_call: TRBV14; cdr3_nt: TGTGCCAGCAGCCAAAGAGGGGGAATAGGGGCTTTCTTT; cdr3_aa: CASSQRGGIGAFF
clone_size: -; d_call: TRBD1; j_call: TRBJ2-1; v_call: TRBV6-5; cdr3_nt: TGTGCCAGCAGTTTCAACAGGGGGCAGCGTGAGCAGTTCTTC; cdr3_aa: CASSFNRGQREQFF
clone_size: -; d_call: TRBD1; j_call: TRBJ1-5; v_call: TRBV28; cdr3_nt: TGTGCCAGCACCGGGGGACAGGTCCTTAGCAATCAGCCCCAGCATTTT; cdr3_aa: CASTGGQVLSNQPQHF
clone_size: -; d_call: -; j_call: TRBJ2-3; v_call: TRBV28; cdr3_nt: TGTGCCAGCAGTTTCAGGGGCACAGATACGCAGTATTTT; cdr3_aa: CASSFRGTDTQYF
clone_size: -; d_call: -; j_call: TRBJ1-2; v_call: TRBV27; cdr3_nt: TGTGCCAGCAGCAGTACAGGGTCCTATGGCTACACCTTC; cdr3_aa: CASSSTGSYGYTF
clone_size: -; d_call: TRBD2; j_call: TRBJ2-7; v_call: TRBV7-9; cdr3_nt: TGTGCCAGCAGCTTAGCTGCTCGGCTCAGCGGGAGAGATTACGAGCAGTACTTC; cdr3_aa: CASSLAARLSGRDYEQYF
clone_size: -; d_call: -; j_call: TRBJ1-1; v_call: TRBV27; cdr3_nt: TGTGCCAGCAGTCAGGTCAGGGCGGTGGGTGAAGCTTTCTTT; cdr3_aa: CASSQVRAVGEAFF
clone_size: -; d_call: TRBD2; j_call: TRBJ2-1; v_call: TRBV6-5; cdr3_nt: TGTGCCAGCAGTTACTTGGTACTAGCGAGACCCAATGAGCAGTTCTTC; cdr3_aa: CASSYLVLARPNEQFF
clone_size: -; d_call: -; j_call: TRBJ1-2; v_call: TRBV6-1; cdr3_nt: TGTGCCAGCAGACCTCTAGAGGGCACCTATGGCTACACCTTC; cdr3_aa: CASRPLEGTYGYTF
clone_size: -; d_call: -; j_call: TRBJ2-2; v_call: TRBV7-3; cdr3_nt: TGTGCCAGCAGCTTAAGCTTGGGGAGAGCGAACACCGGGGAGCTGTTTTTT; cdr3_aa: CASSLSLGRANTGELFF
clone_size: -; d_call: TRBD1; j_call: TRBJ2-1; v_call: TRBV11-2; cdr3_nt: TGTGCCAGCAGCTCGTCGACAGGGGGCAATGAGCAGTTCTTC; cdr3_aa: CASSSSTGGNEQFF
clone_size: -; d_call: TRBD2; j_call: TRBJ2-5; v_call: TRBV18; cdr3_nt: TGTGCCAGCGGCGGACTAGCCCAAGAGACCCAGTACTTC; cdr3_aa: CASGGLAQETQYF
clone_size: -; d_call: TRBD1; j_call: TRBJ1-1; v_call: TRBV28; cdr3_nt: TGTGCCAGCAGTTTAAAGGCGGGGGCAGGGGGCAGAACTGAAGCTTTCTTT; cdr3_aa: CASSLKAGAGGRTEAFF
clone_size: -; d_call: TRBD2; j_call: TRBJ2-6; v_call: TRBV27; cdr3_nt: TGTGCCAGCGGGGGGGAAGGGCCCTCTGGGGCCAACGTCCTGACTTTC; cdr3_aa: CASGGEGPSGANVLTF
clone_size: -; d_call: -; j_call: TRBJ1-1; v_call: TRBV11-2; cdr3_nt: TGTGCCAGCAGCCCTAACAGGGAATCCACTGAAGCTTTCTTT; cdr3_aa: CASSPNRESTEAFF
clone_size: once; d_call: TRBD1; j_call: TRBJ2-7; v_call: TRBV4-3; cdr3_nt: TGCGCCAGCAGCCAAGGACAGGGTGACTACGAGCAGTACTTC; cdr3_aa: CASSQGQGDYEQYF
clone_size: -; d_call: TRBD2; j_call: TRBJ2-3; v_call: TRBV27; cdr3_nt: TGTGCCAGCAGCGTAGGGCGGGAGACAGATACGCAGTATTTT; cdr3_aa: CASSVGRETDTQYF
clone_size: -; d_call: TRBD1; j_call: TRBJ2-5; v_call: TRBV19; cdr3_nt: TGTGCCAGTAGTACCGAGGGGGCCCAAGAGACCCAGTACTTC; cdr3_aa: CASSTEGAQETQYF
clone_size: -; d_call: TRBD2; j_call: TRBJ2-1; v_call: TRBV9; cdr3_nt: TGTGCCAGCAGCGTCTCCGGGACTAGCGGGAGTTATGAGCAGTTCTTC; cdr3_aa: CASSVSGTSGSYEQFF
clone_size: -; d_call: -; j_call: TRBJ1-5; v_call: TRBV27; cdr3_nt: TGTGCCAGCAGTGCAAGGGGTATCAATCAGCCCCAGCATTTT; cdr3_aa: CASSARGINQPQHF
clone_size: -; d_call: -; j_call: TRBJ1-2; v_call: TRBV9; cdr3_nt: TGTGCCAGCAGCCCGGACAGTTATGGCTACACCTTC; cdr3_aa: CASSPDSYGYTF
clone_size: -; d_call: -; j_call: TRBJ1-1; v_call: TRBV9; cdr3_nt: TGTGCCAGCAGCCAATGGGGGGACACTGAAGCTTTCTTT; cdr3_aa: CASSQWGDTEAFF
clone_size: -; d_call: TRBD1; j_call: TRBJ1-2; v_call: TRBV6-5; cdr3_nt: TGTGCCAGCAGTTTCACAGGGGATTCGGGTTATGGCTACACCTTC; cdr3_aa: CASSFTGDSGYGYTF
clone_size: few; d_call: -; j_call: TRBJ1-1; v_call: TRBV30; cdr3_nt: TGTGCAGGGGATTCGGGCCTGAACACTGAAGCTTTCTTT; cdr3_aa: CAGDSGLNTEAFF
clone_size: -; d_call: TRBD1; j_call: TRBJ2-1; v_call: TRBV28; cdr3_nt: TGTGCCAGCATCGCAGGGGGCATCTACAATGAGCAGTTCTTC; cdr3_aa: CASIAGGIYNEQFF